The present T cell receptor beta chain was sequenced within a study of human T cells and chemical hapten exposure. Study-level points and caveats: No shift was seen in TCRs above 1 in 1000 frequency with DPC sensitization.

Indicated time point: healthy volunteer bleed at 6 weeks. Total RNA extraction was carried out from unfractionated whole blood. Trimming cost V 4 bases and J 7 bases; bases outside gene matches: 14. Germline lookup yields CDR1 SGHTA and CDR2 FQGNSA. The CDR3 runs to 17 residues. The study used a library that attached unique molecular identifiers to individual cDNA molecules. Per the study methods: Samples contained a median of around 89,000 TCRs, with a range of about 23,224 to 700,000. TCRdb re-called the RACE reads through MiXCR, storing one row per CDR3 protein. The V and J calls, along with clone size, are taken from TCRdb and not from the paper's own processing. Of about 65,000 distinct CDR3 sequences in the sample, around 6.1% are singletons; the top ten hold around 3.4%. This clonotype is judged medium-sized. Its antigen is currently unknown.

Sequenced: whole blood. The receptor's source is a female donor in good health. Some clones in this sample may be carry-over from other donors' samples. The chain joins TRBV7-2 to TRBJ2-1; TRBD1 agrees at 9 bases. This chain's CDR3 is CASSSGQGLVWGNEQFF. CDR3 nucleotide sequence: TGTGCCAGCAGCTCGGGACAGGGCCTTGTATGGGGGAATGAGCAGTTCTTC.